This TCR beta chain is drawn from a study of regulatory T cells in long-lasting Graves disease. The authors built TCR beta libraries using iRepertoire HTBI primers and Arm-PCR of CDR3 regions. In the study's own analysis: Overall, samples carried approximately 56 TRBV and 14 TRBJ segments. TCRdb used MiXCR to reprocess the multiplex PCR reads, holding one entry per CDR3 protein. The V and J calls, along with clone size, are taken from TCRdb and not from the paper's own processing. Here the sample spans roughly 430,000 distinct CDR3 sequences, about a sixth being singletons. The time point is: newly diagnosed GD, antithyroid drugs for less than 3 months. PBMC-extracted RNA yielded the TCR library. Tubes containing EDTA received 8 to 9.5 milliliters of drawn peripheral blood. V gave up 7 bases and J gave up 4 bases, with 20 bases separating them. There are 15 residues in the CDR3. The V gene's germline CDR1 is MNHEY and CDR2 SVGEGT.

This clonotype was counted ten times or more. The same sample was also studied in work on T cells in Graves' hyperthyroidism and ophthalmopathy. That work contributes: Orbital computed tomography, thyroid ultrasound, serum thyroxine and TRAb, and clinical symptoms together informed the diagnoses. The TCR CDR3 was amplified in a first-round RT-PCR using the HTBI primer set.

This clonotype was obtained from a woman aged 25 to 39 with Graves disease. The V and J genes are TRBV6-2 or TRBV6-3 and TRBJ2-7; D possibly matches TRBD1 or TRBD2 (6 bases each). This material consisted of peripheral blood mononuclear cells (PBMCs), taken at new diagnosis, from a patient treated with antithyroid drugs. CDR3 DNA sequence: TGTGCCAGCACGACGGAGGGGGAGCGCCGGTACGAGCAGTACTTC. This gives the protein CASTTEGERRYEQYF.